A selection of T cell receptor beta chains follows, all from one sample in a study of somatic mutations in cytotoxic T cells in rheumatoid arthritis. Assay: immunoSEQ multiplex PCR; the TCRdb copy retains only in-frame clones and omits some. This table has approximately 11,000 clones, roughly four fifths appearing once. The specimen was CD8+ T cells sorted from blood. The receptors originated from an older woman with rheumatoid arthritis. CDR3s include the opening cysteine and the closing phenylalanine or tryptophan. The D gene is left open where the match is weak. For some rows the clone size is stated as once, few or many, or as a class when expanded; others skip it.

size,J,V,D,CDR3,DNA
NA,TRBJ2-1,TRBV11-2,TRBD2,CASSLWTSGVDEQFF,TGTGCCAGCAGCCTATGGACTAGCGGTGTCGATGAGCAGTTCTTC
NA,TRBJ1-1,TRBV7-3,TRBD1,CASSPGRGFGTEAFF,TGTGCCAGCAGCCCAGGCAGGGGGTTCGGAACTGAAGCTTTCTTT
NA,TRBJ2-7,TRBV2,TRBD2,CATNPGGGSYEQYF,TGTGCCACTAACCCCGGGGGGGGGAGCTACGAGCAGTACTTC
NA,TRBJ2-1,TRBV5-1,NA,CASSLDRLYNEQFF,TGCGCCAGCAGCTTGGACCGCCTATACAATGAGCAGTTCTTC
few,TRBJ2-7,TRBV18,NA,CASSPRHPGAPYEQYF,TGTGCCAGCTCACCACGACATCCTGGGGCACCCTACGAGCAGTACTTC
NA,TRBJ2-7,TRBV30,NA,CAWSRDNTYEQYF,TGTGCCTGGAGCCGGGACAATACCTACGAGCAGTACTTC
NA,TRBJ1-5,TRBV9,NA,CASSPSTGNQPQHF,TGTGCCAGCAGCCCATCCACCGGGAATCAGCCCCAGCATTTT
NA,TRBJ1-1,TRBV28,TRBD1,CASSLLDRGEAFF,TGTGCCAGCAGTTTATTGGACAGGGGTGAAGCTTTCTTT
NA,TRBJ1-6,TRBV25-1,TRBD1,CASSGPDREDSPLHF,TGTGCCAGCAGTGGCCCGGACAGGGAGGATTCACCCCTCCACTTT
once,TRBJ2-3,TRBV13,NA,CASSLGLQSQYF,TGTGCCAGCAGCTTAGGACTCCAATCGCAGTATTTT
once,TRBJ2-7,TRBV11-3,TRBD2,CASSLIPEWYGRNYEQYF,TGTGCCAGCAGCTTAATCCCCGAATGGTACGGGAGGAACTACGAGCAGTACTTC
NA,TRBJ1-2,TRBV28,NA,CASTLGGGHGYTF,TGTGCCAGCACCCTAGGGGGGGGGCACGGCTACACCTTC
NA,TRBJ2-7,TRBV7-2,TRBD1,CASSLGGTGLYEQYF,TGTGCCAGCAGCTTAGGGGGGACAGGGTTATACGAGCAGTACTTC
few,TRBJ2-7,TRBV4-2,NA,CASSQDGYEQYF,TGTGCCAGCAGCCAAGACGGGTACGAGCAGTACTTC
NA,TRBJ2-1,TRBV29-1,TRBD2,CSVDGLAGPISYNEQFF,TGCAGCGTTGACGGACTAGCGGGACCAATCTCCTACAATGAGCAGTTCTTC
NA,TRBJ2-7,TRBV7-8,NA,CASSGRFDSSTPYEQYF,TGTGCCAGCAGCGGTCGATTTGACAGCAGCACACCCTACGAGCAGTACTTC
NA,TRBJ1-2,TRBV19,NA,CASRITEHLYGYTF,TGTGCCAGTAGGATAACAGAGCACCTTTACGGCTACACCTTC
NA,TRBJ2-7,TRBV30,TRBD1,CAWTPGTGSSYEQYF,TGTGCCTGGACCCCGGGGACAGGGTCATCCTACGAGCAGTACTTC
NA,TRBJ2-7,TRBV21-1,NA,CASSKVRLSGSYEQYF,TGTGCCAGCAGCAAAGTACGTCTCTCGGGATCCTACGAGCAGTACTTC
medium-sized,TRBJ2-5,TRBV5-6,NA,CASSPGENRVHSEETQYF,TGTGCCAGCAGCCCCGGGGAAAATAGAGTCCACTCAGAAGAGACCCAGTACTTC
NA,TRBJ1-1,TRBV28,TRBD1,CASSLGTGRGYTEAFF,TGTGCCAGCAGTTTAGGGACAGGGAGGGGTTACACTGAGGCTTTCTTT
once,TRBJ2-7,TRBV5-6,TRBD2,CASSLARASGVSYEQYF,TGTGCCAGCAGCTTGGCCCGGGCTAGCGGGGTCTCCTACGAGCAGTACTTC
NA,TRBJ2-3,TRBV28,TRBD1,CASNPTDRVGTDTQYF,TGTGCCAGCAACCCTACGGACAGGGTAGGCACAGATACGCAGTATTTT
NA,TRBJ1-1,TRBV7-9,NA,CASSLDGRMNTEAFF,TGTGCCAGCAGCTTAGACGGCAGGATGAACACTGAAGCTTTCTTT
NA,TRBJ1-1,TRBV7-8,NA,CASKPILSNTEAFF,TGTGCCAGCAAACCGATACTTTCGAACACTGAAGCTTTCTTT
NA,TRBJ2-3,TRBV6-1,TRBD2,CASSGLAGDTDTQYF,TGTGCCAGCAGTGGACTAGCGGGAGATACAGATACGCAGTATTTT
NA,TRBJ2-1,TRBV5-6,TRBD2,CASSFRGRGRLAEQFF,TGTGCCAGCAGCTTCAGAGGGAGGGGCCGACTAGCGGAGCAGTTCTTC
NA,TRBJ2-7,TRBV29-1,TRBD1,CSVEWDSSYEQYF,TGCAGCGTTGAATGGGACAGCTCCTACGAGCAGTACTTC
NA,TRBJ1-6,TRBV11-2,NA,CASSLDLGAQQPLHF,TGTGCCAGCAGCTTAGATTTAGGGGCCCAACAGCCCCTCCACTTT
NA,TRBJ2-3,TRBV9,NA,CASSVGSFRTDTQYF,TGTGCCAGCAGCGTAGGGAGCTTTCGCACAGATACGCAGTATTTT